This T cell receptor beta chain was captured in a study of T cell repertoires in cytomegalovirus infection. Study details: Indications came from public TCR beta signatures; they pointed to CMV infection and to a matching HLA type. Study-wide points: CMV carriers with the relevant HLA were identified by cumulative public TCR beta family frequency. Ex vivo, HLA-C-restricted CMV-specific TCR beta clonotypes prevailed over the rest of the response.

TCRdb fed the reads into MiXCR, producing one record per CDR3 protein. The table lists 350,000 to 550,000 distinct CDR3 sequences, roughly a third of them singletons. CDR1 is LNHDA and CDR2 is SQIVND in the germline V gene (reference sequence). The CDR3 contains 15 residues. V gave up 3 bases and J gave up 3 bases, with 13 bases separating them. Regarding this clonotype: Its specificity is unknown.

The V call is TRBV19, the J call TRBJ2-3; D may be TRBD2 (6 bases). Sequences were obtained from PBMCs. The sequence came from a human donor in good health (CMV status not recorded). Some clones in this sample may be carry-over from other donors' samples. The CDR3 nucleotides read TGTGCCAGTAGTATTGTACTAGCCAGGACAGATACGCAGTATTTT. This encodes CASSIVLARTDTQYF.